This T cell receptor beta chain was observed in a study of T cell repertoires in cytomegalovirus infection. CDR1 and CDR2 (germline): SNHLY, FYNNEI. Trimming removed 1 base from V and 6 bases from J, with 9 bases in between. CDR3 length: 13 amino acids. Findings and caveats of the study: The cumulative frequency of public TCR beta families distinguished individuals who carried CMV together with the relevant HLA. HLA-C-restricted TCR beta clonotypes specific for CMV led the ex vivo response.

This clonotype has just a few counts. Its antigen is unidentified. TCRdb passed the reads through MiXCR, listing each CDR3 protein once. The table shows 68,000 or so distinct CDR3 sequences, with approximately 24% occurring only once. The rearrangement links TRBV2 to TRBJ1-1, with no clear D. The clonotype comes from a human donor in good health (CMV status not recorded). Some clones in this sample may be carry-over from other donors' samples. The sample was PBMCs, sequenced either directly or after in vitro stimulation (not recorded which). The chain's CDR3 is CASSEEGRAEAFF. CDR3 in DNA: TGTGCCAGCAGTGAAGAGGGTCGGGCTGAAGCTTTCTTT.